A single sample is the source of the 20 T cell receptor beta chains below, sequenced in a study of beta chain features in type 1 diabetes. The investigators reverse transcribed all of the isolated RNA, so they sequenced expressed TCRB transcripts. Assay used: immunoSEQ multiplex PCR; TCRdb lists only in-frame clones, some missing. Of almost 350,000 clones listed, 8% are singletons. The specimen sequenced was central memory CD4+ T cells from blood. Receptors were obtained from a young woman in good health.

The V call is TRBV25-1, the J call TRBJ2-2; possible D gene TRBD2, 5 bases. CDR1 MGHDK and CDR2 SYGVNS come from the germline V gene. V dropped 3 bases and J dropped 7 bases, with 18 bases sitting between them. This CDR3 comprises 16 residues. This chain's CDR3 is CASSDYGLGVVGELFF. The CDR3, as DNA: TGTGCCAGCAGTGACTATGGCCTCGGGGTTGTCGGGGAGCTGTTTTTT.

This clone has just a few counts. This chain uses TRBV7-9 with TRBJ2-6; 12 bases map to TRBD2. CDR3 length: 19 amino acids. CDR1 and CDR2 from the germline V gene are SEHNR and FQNEAQ (reference sequence). Unmatched junction bases numbered 9, after V lost 5 bases and J lost 1 base. The CDR3 sequence is CASSPRLAGASSGANVLTF. CDR3 bases: TGTGCCAGCAGCCCTCGACTAGCGGGGGCATCTTCTGGGGCCAACGTCCTGACTTTC.

V usage is TRBV7-3 and J usage is TRBJ2-1, with D hard to call. Trimming stripped 2 bases from V and 0 bases from J, with 11 bases between. In germline, CDR1 is SGHTA, CDR2 FQGTGA. This CDR3 has 16 residues. CDR3 loop: CASSLLSRSSYNEQFF. For the CDR3, the DNA is TGTGCCAGCAGCTTATTATCCAGGAGCTCCTACAATGAGCAGTTCTTC. The whole variable domain, remainder taken from reference TRBV7-3 and TRBJ2-1, is GAGVSQTPSNKVTEKGKYVELRCDPISGHTALYWYRQSLGQGPEFLIYFQGTGAADDSGLPNDRFFAVRPEGSVSTLKIQRTERGDSAVYLCASSLLSRSSYNEQFFGPGTRLTVL.

This CDR3 reads CASSLGTIDEQFF. The CDR3 nucleotides are TGTGCCAGCAGCTTGGGGACTATAGATGAGCAGTTCTTC. The rearrangement joins TRBV5-4 to TRBJ2-1, with a possible D match to TRBD2 (6 bases). The CDR3 runs to 13 residues. Per the germline V gene, CDR1 is SGHNT and CDR2 is YYREEE (reference sequence). V lost 0 bases and J lost 8, with 9 bases in between.

The chain uses TRBV10-3 and TRBJ2-2; 7 bases are a match to TRBD2. Unmatched junction bases numbered 2, after V lost 6 bases and J lost 1 base. Germline V lookup: CDR1 ENHRY, CDR2 SYGVKD. The CDR3 contains 14 residues. The CDR3 DNA is TGTGCCATCAGACTAGCGCTGAACACCGGGGAGCTGTTTTTT. This gives the protein CAIRLALNTGELFF.

The rearrangement joins TRBV7-2 to TRBJ2-4; 7 bases fit TRBD2. The V and J ends lost 1 base and 4 bases, in that order; junction bases with no gene match: 4. CDR1 SGHTA and CDR2 FQGNSA come from the germline V gene. CDR3 size: 15 residues. This CDR3 reads CASSLDPGGKNIQYF. As DNA, the CDR3 is TGTGCCAGCAGCTTAGACCCGGGAGGTAAAAACATTCAGTACTTC.

This rearrangement joins TRBV7-2 to TRBJ2-7; D remains ambiguous. Germline CDR1 is SGHTA and CDR2 is FQGNSA. The V and J ends lost 0 bases and 9 bases respectively, with 15 bases between them. The CDR3 runs 14 residues. As DNA, the CDR3 is TGTGCCAGCAGCTTAGCTCAGTTTTCTCCCTCGCAGTACTTC. Its translation: CASSLAQFSPSQYF. Full variable domain (missing parts from reference TRBV7-2 and TRBJ2-7): GAGVSQSPSNKVTEKGKDVELRCDPISGHTALYWYRQSLGQGLEFLIYFQGNSAPDKSGLPSDRFSAERTGGSVSTLTIQRTQQEDSAVYLCASSLAQFSPSQYFGPGTRLTVT.

The chain links TRBV15 to TRBJ1-2; weak D call: TRBD1 (5 bases). This CDR3 region has 17 residues. Trimming took 1 base from V and 0 from J, leaving 15 bases between them. Germline lookup yields CDR1 LNHNV and CDR2 YYDKDF (reference sequence). CDR3 nucleotides: TGTGCCACCAGCAGAGTTGGAGGGGCCAGAGCTAACTATGGCTACACCTTC. It translates to CATSRVGGARANYGYTF.

This clone came up many times. The CDR3 loop is CASSLRDTEAFF. As DNA, the CDR3 is TGTGCCAGCAGCTTAAGAGACACTGAAGCTTTCTTT. The chain recombines TRBV7-9 with TRBJ1-1; D unresolved. The germline V gene encodes CDR1 SEHNR and CDR2 FQNEAQ (reference sequence). The CDR3 is 12 residues long. Trimming cost V 2 bases and J 3 bases, with 4 bases left between them. Full variable domain (rest looked up from reference TRBV7-9 and TRBJ1-1): DTGVSQNPRHKITKRGQNVTFRCDPISEHNRLYWYRQTLGQGPEFLTYFQNEAQLEKSRLLSDRFSAERPKGSFSTLEIQRTEQGDSAMYLCASSLRDTEAFFGQGTRLTVV.

V is TRBV29-1 and J is TRBJ2-2; 7 bases agree with TRBD2. This CDR3 has 14 amino acids. J gave up 6 bases and V 4 bases, and 8 bases lay outside the gene matches. Germline values: CDR1 SQVTM, CDR2 ANQGSEA. CDR3 in amino acids: CSVVLAGAPGELFF. The CDR3 nucleotides read TGCAGCGTTGTTCTGGCGGGAGCCCCCGGGGAGCTGTTTTTT.

This clone was picked up a small number of times. This sample includes further DNA sequences coding for the same CDR3. This chain connects TRBV29-1 to TRBJ1-1; 7 bases align to TRBD1. The V gene end was trimmed by 6 bases and the J gene end by 0 bases; junction bases not matched to a gene: 4. In germline, CDR1 is SQVTM, CDR2 ANQGSEA. This CDR3 has 13 residues. The CDR3 loop is CSVNRGLNTEAFF. The CDR3 nucleotides read TGCAGCGTCAACAGGGGACTGAACACTGAAGCTTTCTTT.

The sample holds a few counts of this clone. The J gene is TRBJ2-3, the V gene TRBV7-3, with 7 bases that match TRBD2. This CDR3 is 15 amino acids long. The germline V gene has CDR1 SGHTA and CDR2 FQGTGA. V lost 5 bases and J lost 5; bases outside the gene matches: 10. CDR3 DNA sequence: TGTGCCAGCAGCCCCTGGGCGGGAGCTCAAGATACGCAGTATTTT. Its protein is CASSPWAGAQDTQYF.

This chain uses TRBV10-3 with TRBJ1-2, with 8 nucleotides matching TRBD1. The CDR3 runs 15 residues. The germline V gene encodes CDR1 ENHRY and CDR2 SYGVKD. V shed 5 bases, J shed 4 bases, and the junction held 9 bases outside the gene matches. CDR3 protein: CAISIGTGPGYGYTF. CDR3 nucleotides: TGTGCCATCAGTATCGGGACAGGCCCAGGCTATGGCTACACCTTC.

The chain employs TRBV28 and TRBJ1-1; no clear D. The CDR3 extends over 12 amino acids. From germline, CDR1 is MDHEN and CDR2 SYDVKM. The V and J ends lost 6 bases and 10 bases respectively, with 15 bases between them. CDR3 protein: CASSPATRGAFF. CDR3 nucleotides: TGTGCCAGCAGCCCCGCCACCCGGGGAGCTTTCTTT.

This clone came up a few times. A much larger clonotype is one base distant, so this may be a read error. This chain joins TRBV2 and TRBJ2-1; a possible D gene is TRBD2 (6 bases). V was cut by 6 bases and J by 4 bases, with 7 bases left in between. Looked up from germline, CDR1 is SNHLY and CDR2 is FYNNEI. The CDR3 runs to 12 residues. CDR3 protein: CASREGYNEQFF. The CDR3 bases are TGTGCCAGCAGGGAGGGTTACAATGAGCAGTTCTTC.

This clone has a single count. This chain links TRBV6-5 with TRBJ2-5, with D tentatively TRBD2 (6 bases). The CDR3 runs 16 residues. The V and J ends lost 2 bases and 7 bases respectively, with 20 bases between them. The germline CDR1 and CDR2 sequences are MNHEY and SVGAGI. CDR3 nucleotides: TGTGCCAGCAGTTACCAACCACCTCACGTCGGGGGGACCCAGTACTTC. Its protein product is CASSYQPPHVGGTQYF.

This clone has ten or more counts. This CDR3 is also generated by other DNA sequences in the sample. The CDR3 nucleotides are TGTGCCAGCAGCTCCGGCCAGGCGTACAATGAGCAGTTCTTC. Translated, it gives CASSSGQAYNEQFF. V usage is TRBV28 and J usage is TRBJ2-1; D gene uncertain. Between the trimmed V and J ends, which lost 6 bases and 4 bases, there was a span of 13 bases. The CDR3 has 14 residues. Germline V lookup: CDR1 MDHEN, CDR2 SYDVKM.

This clone turned up a few times. J is TRBJ2-7 and V is TRBV10-2; D ambiguous. Trimming took 6 bases from V and 3 from J, leaving 9 bases between them. From germline, CDR1 is WSHSY and CDR2 SAAADI. This CDR3 spans 12 amino acids. The CDR3 DNA follows: TGCGCCAGCAGGAGAGCGTTCTACGAGCAGTACTTC. Translated, it gives CASRRAFYEQYF.

A few counts support this clone. The chain carries TRBV7-9 and TRBJ2-3; no clear D. Germline-derived CDR1 and CDR2 are SEHNR and FQNEAQ (reference sequence). Trimming stripped 5 bases from V and 3 bases from J, with 12 bases between. The CDR3 is made up of 14 amino acids. The CDR3 protein is CASSPGLGTDTQYF. The CDR3 nucleotides read TGTGCCAGCAGCCCGGGTCTAGGTACAGATACGCAGTATTTT.

The chain uses TRBV27 and TRBJ1-1; D perhaps matches TRBD1 (5 bases). The CDR3 extends over 14 amino acids. Germline V gives CDR1 MNHEY, CDR2 SMNVEV (reference sequence). Trimming cost V 0 bases and J 3 bases, with 8 bases left between them. The CDR3 nucleotides are TGTGCCAGCAGTTTATCCCGGGACGACACTGAAGCTTTCTTT. Residues: CASSLSRDDTEAFF.